One and the same sample provided the 3 T cell receptor beta chains below, sequenced in a study of control samples from healthy donors and cancer patients. Using immunoSEQ multiplex PCR, the repertoire was profiled, and TCRdb retains in-frame clones only, with some absent. The top ten clones hold more than 7% of a sample with 13,000 or so clones, 60% to 85% of them seen once. The specimen was formalin-fixed, paraffin-embedded tissue. These receptors all come from a male donor with melanoma.

The chain carries TRBV4-3 and TRBJ2-3, with D possibly TRBD2 on 6 matching bases. V was clipped by 0 bases and J by 4 bases, with 23 bases between them. CDR3 length: 19 residues. Germline V gene data show CDR1 as LGHNA and CDR2 as YSLEER. The CDR3 DNA sequence: TGCGCCAGCAGCCAAGAGGTTTTCGCGGGGTACGGTACCTCAGATACGCAGTATTTT. Amino acid sequence: CASSQEVFAGYGTSDTQYF.

In its sample, this clone was seen a few times. The CDR3 DNA is TGTGCCAGCGGGATATACAACACTGAAGCTTTCTTT. Its protein is CASGIYNTEAFF. This chain links TRBV12-3 or TRBV12-4 with TRBJ1-1; D not certain. This CDR3 spans 12 amino acids. V was cut by 8 bases and J by 2 bases, with 9 bases left in between.

The J gene is TRBJ2-5, the V gene TRBV9, with 10 bases lining up with TRBD2. Germline V gives CDR1 SGDLS, CDR2 YYNGEE. V was pared by 3 bases and J by 5 bases, with 10 bases of the junction left unmatched. The CDR3 is 16 amino acids. The CDR3 nucleotides are TGTGCCAGCAGCGCCTCCGGGACTAGCGCCGGGGAGACCCAGTACTTC. It is translated as CASSASGTSAGETQYF.